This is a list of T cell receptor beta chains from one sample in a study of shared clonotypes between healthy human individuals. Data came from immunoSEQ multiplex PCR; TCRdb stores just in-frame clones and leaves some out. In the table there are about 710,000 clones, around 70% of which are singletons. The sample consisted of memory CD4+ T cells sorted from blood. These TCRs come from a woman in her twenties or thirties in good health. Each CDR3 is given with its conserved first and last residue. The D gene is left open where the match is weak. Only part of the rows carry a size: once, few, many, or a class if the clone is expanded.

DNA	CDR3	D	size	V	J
TGTGCCAGCAGGCTTGGTGGGTCGCGCGGGAAATCCTACGAGCAGTACTTC	CASRLGGSRGKSYEQYF	-	-	TRBV28	TRBJ2-7
TGTGCCATTCAAGGGGGGAATCCGAACACCGGGGAGCTGTTTTTT	CAIQGGNPNTGELFF	-	-	TRBV28	TRBJ2-2
TGCGCCAGCAGTGACCTCATCAGGGTAACAGCTTTCTTT	CASSDLIRVTAFF	-	-	TRBV10-2	TRBJ1-1
TGCGCCAGCAGCTTGGTTACAGGCGGGACTTCCGGGGAGACCCAGTACTTC	CASSLVTGGTSGETQYF	-	-	TRBV5-1	TRBJ2-5
TGTGCCAGCTCACCACGGGTCGAACTAGGGGAAAAACTGTTTTTT	CASSPRVELGEKLFF	-	-	TRBV18	TRBJ1-4
TGTGCCAGCAGCTTACGGACAGGGCTGACGGGTGGCTACACCTTC	CASSLRTGLTGGYTF	TRBD1	-	TRBV7-9	TRBJ1-2
TGTGCCAGTAGTATAGTTTCTCAGGGGAATCAGCCCCAGCATTTT	CASSIVSQGNQPQHF	-	-	TRBV19	TRBJ1-5
TGTGCCTGGAGTGTAAGTGAGACCCAGTACTTC	CAWSVSETQYF	-	-	TRBV30	TRBJ2-5
TGTGCCAGCAGCCAGAGCACCTGGGACCGCCAGGGGGAAAAACTGTTTTTT	CASSQSTWDRQGEKLFF	-	-	TRBV14	TRBJ1-4
TGTGCCAGCAGTTTTACGGGTTTCGGCAAGAACACTGAAGCTTTCTTT	CASSFTGFGKNTEAFF	-	-	TRBV7-8	TRBJ1-1
TGTGCCAGCAGTCCAAACAGGGCCGGGGAGCTGTTTTTT	CASSPNRAGELFF	-	few	TRBV27	TRBJ2-2
TGTGCCAGCAGCCAAGACAGGGGTTCAATGGGGGGCTACACCTTC	CASSQDRGSMGGYTF	-	few	TRBV4-2	TRBJ1-2
TGTGCCACGGACAGATATACCTCCTACAATGAGCAGTTCTTC	CATDRYTSYNEQFF	-	-	TRBV2	TRBJ2-1
TGTGCCAGCAGCCCAAGAGGGGATAGCAATCAGCCCCAGCATTTT	CASSPRGDSNQPQHF	-	-	TRBV6-6	TRBJ1-5
TGTGCCAGCAGCTTAGCGACAGGGGTCTCCTACGAGCAGTACTTC	CASSLATGVSYEQYF	TRBD1	-	TRBV7-2	TRBJ2-7
TGTGCCAGCAGTCGGACCCCGAACTATGGCTACACCTTC	CASSRTPNYGYTF	-	once	TRBV6-6	TRBJ1-2
TGTGCCAGCAGTTTTGGTGGACGAGCGGAGTTCTTC	CASSFGGRAEFF	-	-	TRBV27	TRBJ2-1
TGTGCCAGTAGAAGCGGTGCTGGGGCCAACGTCCTGACTTTC	CASRSGAGANVLTF	-	-	TRBV4-2	TRBJ2-6
TGCGCCAGCAGCTTGGCAGGGACAGGTGGCCACGAGCAGTACTTC	CASSLAGTGGHEQYF	TRBD1	once	TRBV5-1	TRBJ2-7
TGTGCCAGCAGCTTAGCGGACAGAGAGCAGTACTTC	CASSLADREQYF	-	-	TRBV7-2	TRBJ2-7
TGTGCCTGGAGTCCCGGACTAGCCTCCTACGAGCAGTACTTC	CAWSPGLASYEQYF	TRBD2	-	TRBV30	TRBJ2-7
TGTGCCAGCATAACCCCGGGAGGGGCCGGGGAGCTGTTTTTT	CASITPGGAGELFF	TRBD2	-	TRBV28	TRBJ2-2
TGTGCCAGCAGCCCGCTGTGGGACCGCACAGATACGCAGTATTTT	CASSPLWDRTDTQYF	-	-	TRBV4-2	TRBJ2-3
TGCGCCAGCAGCCAGGGGACAGCTCCTTTAGAGGAAAAACTGTTTTTT	CASSQGTAPLEEKLFF	TRBD1	-	TRBV4-1	TRBJ1-4
TGTGCCAGCAGCTTAGAAAGGACAGGAAGGTCTGGAAACACCATATATTTT	CASSLERTGRSGNTIYF	TRBD1	-	TRBV11-2	TRBJ1-3
TGCGCCAGCAGCCCCCGCGGGGTAGATACGCAGTATTTT	CASSPRGVDTQYF	-	-	TRBV5-1	TRBJ2-3
TGTGCCAGCAGCTTAGCACGTGGGTCGAGCTCCTACAATGAGCAGTTCTTC	CASSLARGSSSYNEQFF	-	once	TRBV7-9	TRBJ2-1
TGTGCCAGCAGTGGACGCGTAGGGGGCTCCTACAATGAGCAGTTCTTC	CASSGRVGGSYNEQFF	-	few	TRBV6-1	TRBJ2-1
TGCGCCAGCAGCTTGGTTGAAGGGTCTGGAAACACCATATATTTT	CASSLVEGSGNTIYF	-	-	TRBV5-1	TRBJ1-3
TGTGCCAGCAGCTCGGGCAGGGATGGGTTGGCTGGAAACACCATATATTTT	CASSSGRDGLAGNTIYF	-	-	TRBV27	TRBJ1-3
TGTGCCAGCAGCCGGGGGACAGGACCTAATGAAAAACTGTTTTTT	CASSRGTGPNEKLFF	TRBD1	-	TRBV7-3	TRBJ1-4
TGCGCCAACCTCGGGGCTCGGGGCGGGGAGGTAGGTGAGCAGTACTTC	CANLGARGGEVGEQYF	-	-	TRBV10-1	TRBJ2-7
TGTGCCAGCAGCCCCAGGGACAGGGGGAAGCATGAGCAGTTCTTC	CASSPRDRGKHEQFF	TRBD1	few	TRBV7-3	TRBJ2-1
TGTGCCAGCATGACAGGGTCGTACACTGAAGCTTTCTTT	CASMTGSYTEAFF	TRBD1	few	TRBV19	TRBJ1-1
TGTGCCACCCACACAACTGGTCTAGCGGGAGGTGAGCAGTTCTTC	CATHTTGLAGGEQFF	TRBD2	-	TRBV6-5	TRBJ2-1
TGTGCCAGTAGGTTAGACGGAAGAAACTATGGCTACACCTTC	CASRLDGRNYGYTF	-	-	TRBV19	TRBJ1-2
TGTGCCAGCAGTCCAAGCGGTCCTACTAAATCCTACGAGCAGTACTTC	CASSPSGPTKSYEQYF	-	few	TRBV28	TRBJ2-7
TGTGCCAGCAGCTTGTCTAGCGGAAAAGAGACCCAGTACTTC	CASSLSSGKETQYF	TRBD2	-	TRBV5-4	TRBJ2-5
TGTGCCAGCAGTTCCCGACTAGCCGAGGGTTCCGGGGAGCTGTTTTTT	CASSSRLAEGSGELFF	TRBD2	-	TRBV27	TRBJ2-2
TGTGCCAGCAGTTGGGACAGGGAGCATAACGAGCAGTACTTC	CASSWDREHNEQYF	TRBD1	-	TRBV27	TRBJ2-7
TGTGCCAGCTCACGGTCTGGGACAGGGGGCTATGAGCAGTTCTTC	CASSRSGTGGYEQFF	TRBD1	-	TRBV18	TRBJ2-1
TGTGCCAGCAGCTTAGAAGCTGTGAGCTCCTACGAGCAGTACTTC	CASSLEAVSSYEQYF	-	few	TRBV7-2	TRBJ2-7